The clone carrying this T cell receptor (beta chain) was seen more than once but under ten times. The target antigen is unknown. This sample stems from a study of CD8 T cells in ankylosing spondylitis. Study results and limitations: In peripheral blood, disease-linked CD8+ clones occurred at relatively low frequencies.

Germline V gives CDR1 DFQATT, CDR2 SNEGSKA (reference sequence). The length of the CDR3 is 14 residues. Trimming shortened V by 6 bases and J by 5 bases, and 17 bases separated the two germline ends. TCRdb ran MiXCR on the 5' RACE reads and lists one entry per CDR3 protein. The sample lists about 170,000 distinct CDR3 sequences, about 16% occurring once. The J gene is TRBJ2-1, the V gene TRBV20-1; a possible D gene is TRBD1 (6 bases). What was sequenced was blood, either unsorted or a sorted T cell fraction (not recorded which). The clonotype was recovered from a male donor with ankylosing spondylitis or in good health (not recorded which). In DNA, the CDR3 is TGCAGTGCCCGGCCCGGGACAAAAAACAATGAGCAGTTCTTC. Protein product: CSARPGTKNNEQFF.